This T cell receptor beta chain came from a study of blood T cell repertoires in COVID-19. Study background: Donors in the United States, Italy and Spain gave samples during acute or convalescent COVID-19. PBMCs, B-cell-depleted T cells, or T cells were the source of the cDNA or gDNA that made up the material.

CDR3 length equals 16 residues. Germline loops: CDR1 SGDLS, CDR2 YYNGEE. V lost 0 bases to trimming and J lost 7 bases, with 19 bases between them. In the original processing: Amplification from reference gene primers served as the basis for estimated nucleated cell counts. TCRdb's table, derived via immunoSEQ multiplex PCR, lists solely in-frame clones and lacks some. The V and J calls and clone size come from that table; D and trimming were worked out from the DNA. The sample holds around 200,000 clones, about 83% seen once. The chain recombines TRBV9 with TRBJ1-2; perhaps TRBD1 as D (6 bases). The sequencing input was peripheral blood. This clonotype was obtained from a man in his fifties or sixties with active or convalescent COVID-19. The CDR3 coding sequence is TGTGCCAGCAGCGTAGCGGGGACACCGCAAAATTTTGGCTACACCTTC. It encodes CASSVAGTPQNFGYTF.